The clone carrying this T cell receptor beta chain was recorded a few times. Its antigen is not known. The sample originates from a study of T-cell memory formation after mild COVID-19. Study conclusions and caveats: Contracting CD4+ clones sat mainly in CM and EM; CD8+ in EMRA. Pre-infection memory harbored some responding clones, suggesting cross-reactive memory joined. Clones from the second wave (peaking day 37) had unconfirmed SARS-CoV-2 specificity.

Germline V lookup: CDR1 DFQATT, CDR2 SNEGSKA (reference sequence). V gave up 0 bases and J gave up 7 bases; unmatched junction bases: 9. This CDR3 comprises 16 residues. 5'RACE, which relied on constant-segment primers, yielded TCR alpha and TCR beta cDNA libraries carrying sample barcodes and UMIs. TCRdb analysed the 5' RACE reads with MiXCR anew, one entry per CDR3 protein. The sample lists roughly 450,000 distinct CDR3 sequences; about 20% were seen once. The sequenced sample consisted of PBMCs or a T cell subset sorted from them (not recorded which). The TCR sequence derives from an adult woman who had mild COVID-19 (a few samples of this study predate the infection). Cell type and time point are not known. This chain links TRBV20-1 with TRBJ1-2; 12 bases are shared with TRBD1. As DNA, the CDR3 is TGCAGTGCTAGAGATCTCGGGGGACAGGGGGCAGGTGGCTACACCTTC. Protein product: CSARDLGGQGAGGYTF.